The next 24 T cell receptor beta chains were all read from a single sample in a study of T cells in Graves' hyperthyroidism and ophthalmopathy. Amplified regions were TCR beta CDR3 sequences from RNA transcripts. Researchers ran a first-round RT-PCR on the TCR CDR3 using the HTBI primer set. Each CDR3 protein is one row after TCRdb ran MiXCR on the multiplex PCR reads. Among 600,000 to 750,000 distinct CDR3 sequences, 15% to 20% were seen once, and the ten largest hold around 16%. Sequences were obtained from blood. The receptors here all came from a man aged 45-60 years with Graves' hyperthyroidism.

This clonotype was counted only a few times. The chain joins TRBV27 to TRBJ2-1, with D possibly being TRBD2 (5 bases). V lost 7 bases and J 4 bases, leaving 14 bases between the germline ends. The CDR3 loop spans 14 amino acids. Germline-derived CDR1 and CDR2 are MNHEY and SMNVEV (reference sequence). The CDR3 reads CASKGSREYNEQFF. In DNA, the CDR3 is TGTGCCAGCAAAGGGAGTAGGGAGTACAATGAGCAGTTCTTC.

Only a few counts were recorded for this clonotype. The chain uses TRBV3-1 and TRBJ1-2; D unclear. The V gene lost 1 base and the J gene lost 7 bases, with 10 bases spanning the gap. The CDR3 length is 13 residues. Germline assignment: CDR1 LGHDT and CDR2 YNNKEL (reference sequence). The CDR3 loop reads CASSQGANVGYTF. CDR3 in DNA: TGTGCCAGCAGCCAAGGAGCGAACGTTGGCTACACCTTC.

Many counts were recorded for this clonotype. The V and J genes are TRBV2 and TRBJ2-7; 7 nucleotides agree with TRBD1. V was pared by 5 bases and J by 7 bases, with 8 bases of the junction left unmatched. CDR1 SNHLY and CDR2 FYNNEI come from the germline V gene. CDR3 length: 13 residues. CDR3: CASSYGQAGEQYF. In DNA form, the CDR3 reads TGTGCCAGCAGTTACGGACAGGCTGGGGAGCAGTACTTC.

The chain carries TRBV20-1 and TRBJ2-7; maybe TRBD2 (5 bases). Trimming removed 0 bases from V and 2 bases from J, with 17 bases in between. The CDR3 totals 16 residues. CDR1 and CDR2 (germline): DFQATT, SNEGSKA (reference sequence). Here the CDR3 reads CSARDRWLAQPYEQYF. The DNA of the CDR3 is TGCAGTGCTAGAGATAGGTGGCTAGCTCAACCCTACGAGCAGTACTTC.

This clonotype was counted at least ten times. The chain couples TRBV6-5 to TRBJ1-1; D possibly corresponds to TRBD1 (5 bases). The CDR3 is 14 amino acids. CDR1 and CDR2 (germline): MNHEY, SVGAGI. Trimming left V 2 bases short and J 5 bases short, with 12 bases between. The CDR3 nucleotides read TGTGCCAGCAGTTACGGGCGGGGACGGACTGAAGCTTTCTTT. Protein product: CASSYGRGRTEAFF.

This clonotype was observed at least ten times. The CDR3 spells CASSYSGHSNSPLHF. For the CDR3, the DNA is TGTGCCAGCAGTTACTCGGGCCATTCTAATTCACCCCTCCACTTT. V usage is TRBV6-5 and J usage is TRBJ1-6; D is ambiguous. This CDR3 region has 15 residues. V shed 0 bases and J shed 6 bases, with 9 bases lying between them. The V gene's germline CDR1 is MNHEY and CDR2 SVGAGI.

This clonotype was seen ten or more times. CDR3 in DNA: TGTGCCAGCAGTACGAACAGGGGAACCTACGAGCAGTACTTC. It yields the protein CASSTNRGTYEQYF. This sequence joins TRBV28 and TRBJ2-7, with TRBD1 identical over 7 bases. The CDR3 is 14 amino acids. CDR1 and CDR2 from the germline V gene are MDHEN and SYDVKM. V shed 5 bases and J 2 bases; nucleotides not matched to a gene: 6.

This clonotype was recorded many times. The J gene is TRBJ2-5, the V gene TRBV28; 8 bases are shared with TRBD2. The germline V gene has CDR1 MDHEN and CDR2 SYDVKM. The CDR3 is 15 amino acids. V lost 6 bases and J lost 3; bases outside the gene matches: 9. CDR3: CASSRTGTRKETQYF. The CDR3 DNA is TGTGCCAGCAGCCGCACCGGGACTAGGAAAGAGACCCAGTACTTC. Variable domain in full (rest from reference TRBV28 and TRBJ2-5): DVKVTQSSRYLVKRTGEKVFLECVQDMDHENMFWYRQDPGLGLRLIYFSYDVKMKEKGDIPEGYSVSREKKERFSLILESASTNQTSMYLCASSRTGTRKETQYFGPGTRLLVL.

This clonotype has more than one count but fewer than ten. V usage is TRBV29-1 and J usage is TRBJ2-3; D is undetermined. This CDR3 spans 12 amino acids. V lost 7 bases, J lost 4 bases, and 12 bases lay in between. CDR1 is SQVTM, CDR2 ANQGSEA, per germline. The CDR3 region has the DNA TGCAGCGCTCCAGATCTCGCAGATACGCAGTATTTT. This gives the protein CSAPDLADTQYF.

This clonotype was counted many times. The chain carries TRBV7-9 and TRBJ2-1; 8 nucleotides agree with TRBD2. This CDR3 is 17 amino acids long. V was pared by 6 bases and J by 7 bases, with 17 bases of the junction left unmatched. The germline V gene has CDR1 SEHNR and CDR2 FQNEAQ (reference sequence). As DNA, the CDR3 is TGTGCCAGCAGTCATTTGCTAGCGGGTCCCTGGGGAAATGAGCAGTTCTTC. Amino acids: CASSHLLAGPWGNEQFF.

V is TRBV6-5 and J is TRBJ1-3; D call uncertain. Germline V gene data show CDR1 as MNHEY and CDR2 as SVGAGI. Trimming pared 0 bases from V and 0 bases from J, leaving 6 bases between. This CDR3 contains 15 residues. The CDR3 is CASSYSADSGNTIYF. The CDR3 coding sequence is TGTGCCAGCAGTTACTCTGCAGACTCTGGAAACACCATATATTTT.

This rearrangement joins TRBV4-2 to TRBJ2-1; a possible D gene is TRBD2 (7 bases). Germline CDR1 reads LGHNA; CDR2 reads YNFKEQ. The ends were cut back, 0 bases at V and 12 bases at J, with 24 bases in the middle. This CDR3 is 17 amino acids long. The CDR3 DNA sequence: TGTGCCAGCAGCCAAGATGGAGGGGGAGGGTCGAGCGATGGGCAGTTCTTC. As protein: CASSQDGGGGSSDGQFF.

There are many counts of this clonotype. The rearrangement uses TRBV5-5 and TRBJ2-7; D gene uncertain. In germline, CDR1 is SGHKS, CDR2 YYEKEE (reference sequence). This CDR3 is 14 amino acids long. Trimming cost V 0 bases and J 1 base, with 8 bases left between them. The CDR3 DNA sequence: TGTGCCAGCAGCTTGGAGGTCAGTTCCTACGAGCAGTACTTC. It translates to CASSLEVSSYEQYF.

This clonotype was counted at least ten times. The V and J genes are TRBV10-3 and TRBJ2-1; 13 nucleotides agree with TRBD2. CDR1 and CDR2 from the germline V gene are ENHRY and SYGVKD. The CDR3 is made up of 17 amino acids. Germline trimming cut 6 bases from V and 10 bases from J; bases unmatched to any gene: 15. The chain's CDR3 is CAIRRAPGLAGIGEQFF. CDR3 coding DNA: TGTGCCATCAGGAGAGCCCCGGGACTAGCGGGAATCGGCGAGCAGTTCTTC.

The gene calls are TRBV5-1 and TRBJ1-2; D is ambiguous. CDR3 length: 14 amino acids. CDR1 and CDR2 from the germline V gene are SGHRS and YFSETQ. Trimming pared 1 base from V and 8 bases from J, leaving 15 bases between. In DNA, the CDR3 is TGCGCCAGCAGCTTGCCCCCCGGGAGCGGCGGCTACACCTTC. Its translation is CASSLPPGSGGYTF.

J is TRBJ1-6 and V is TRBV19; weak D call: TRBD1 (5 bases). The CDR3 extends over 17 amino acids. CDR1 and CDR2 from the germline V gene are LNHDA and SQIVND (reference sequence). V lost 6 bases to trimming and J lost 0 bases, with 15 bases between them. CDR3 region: CASSPYRISSYNSPLHF. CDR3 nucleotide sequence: TGTGCCAGTAGCCCGTACAGGATCAGCTCCTATAATTCACCCCTCCACTTT.

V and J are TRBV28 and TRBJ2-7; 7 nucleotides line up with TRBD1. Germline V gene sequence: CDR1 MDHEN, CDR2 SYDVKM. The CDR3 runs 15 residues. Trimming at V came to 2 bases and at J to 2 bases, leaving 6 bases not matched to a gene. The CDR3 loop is CASSLPDRVTYEQYF. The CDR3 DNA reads TGTGCCAGCAGTTTACCAGACAGGGTAACCTACGAGCAGTACTTC.

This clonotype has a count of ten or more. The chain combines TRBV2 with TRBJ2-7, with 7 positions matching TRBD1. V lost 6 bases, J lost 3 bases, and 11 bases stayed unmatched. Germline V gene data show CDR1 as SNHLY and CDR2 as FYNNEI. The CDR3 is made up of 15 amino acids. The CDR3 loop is CASSQPGQVHYEQYF. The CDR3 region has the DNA TGTGCCAGCAGCCAGCCCGGACAGGTCCACTACGAGCAGTACTTC. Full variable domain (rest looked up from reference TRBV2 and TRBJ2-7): EPEVTQTPSHQVTQMGQEVILRCVPISNHLYFYWYRQILGQKVEFLVSFYNNEISEKSEIFDDQFSVERPDGSNFTLKIRSTKLEDSAMYFCASSQPGQVHYEQYFGPGTRLTVT.

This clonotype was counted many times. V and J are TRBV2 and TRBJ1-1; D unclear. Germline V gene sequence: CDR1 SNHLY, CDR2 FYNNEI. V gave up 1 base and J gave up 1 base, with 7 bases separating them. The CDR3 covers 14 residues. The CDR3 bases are TGTGCCAGCAGTGAAGGCAGGTGGAACACTGAAGCTTTCTTT. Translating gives CASSEGRWNTEAFF.

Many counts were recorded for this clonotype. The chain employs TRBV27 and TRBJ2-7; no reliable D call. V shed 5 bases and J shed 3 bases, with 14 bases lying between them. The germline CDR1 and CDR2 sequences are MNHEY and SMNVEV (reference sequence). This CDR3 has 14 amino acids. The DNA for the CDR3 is TGTGCCAGCAGTCCCCGACCCTCGGGCTACGAGCAGTACTTC. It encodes CASSPRPSGYEQYF.

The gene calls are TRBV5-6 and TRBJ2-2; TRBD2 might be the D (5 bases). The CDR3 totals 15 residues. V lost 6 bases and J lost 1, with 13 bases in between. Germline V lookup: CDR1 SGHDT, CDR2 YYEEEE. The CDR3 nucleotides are TGTGCCAGCAACTCAGCGGTTGGGAACACCGGGGAGCTGTTTTTT. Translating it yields CASNSAVGNTGELFF.

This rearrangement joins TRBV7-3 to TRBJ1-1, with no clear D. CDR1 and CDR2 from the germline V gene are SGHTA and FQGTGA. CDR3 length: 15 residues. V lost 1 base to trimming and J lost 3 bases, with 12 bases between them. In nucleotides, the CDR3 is TGTGCCAGCAGCTTAAACCCGGGAATGTACACTGAAGCTTTCTTT. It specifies CASSLNPGMYTEAFF.

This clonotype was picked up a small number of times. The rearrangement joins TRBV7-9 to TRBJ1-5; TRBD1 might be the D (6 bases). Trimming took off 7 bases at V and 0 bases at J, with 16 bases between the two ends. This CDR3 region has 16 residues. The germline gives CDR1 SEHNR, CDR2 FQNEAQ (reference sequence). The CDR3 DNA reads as TGTGCCAGCACCCCTGGGACATCAGATAGCAATCAGCCCCAGCATTTT. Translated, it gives CASTPGTSDSNQPQHF.

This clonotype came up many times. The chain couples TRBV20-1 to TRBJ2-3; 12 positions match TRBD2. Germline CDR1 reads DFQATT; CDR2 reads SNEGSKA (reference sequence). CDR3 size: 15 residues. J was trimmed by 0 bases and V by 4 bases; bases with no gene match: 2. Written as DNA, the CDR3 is TGCAGTGCTAAACTAGCGGGGGGTAGCACAGATACGCAGTATTTT. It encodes CSAKLAGGSTDTQYF.